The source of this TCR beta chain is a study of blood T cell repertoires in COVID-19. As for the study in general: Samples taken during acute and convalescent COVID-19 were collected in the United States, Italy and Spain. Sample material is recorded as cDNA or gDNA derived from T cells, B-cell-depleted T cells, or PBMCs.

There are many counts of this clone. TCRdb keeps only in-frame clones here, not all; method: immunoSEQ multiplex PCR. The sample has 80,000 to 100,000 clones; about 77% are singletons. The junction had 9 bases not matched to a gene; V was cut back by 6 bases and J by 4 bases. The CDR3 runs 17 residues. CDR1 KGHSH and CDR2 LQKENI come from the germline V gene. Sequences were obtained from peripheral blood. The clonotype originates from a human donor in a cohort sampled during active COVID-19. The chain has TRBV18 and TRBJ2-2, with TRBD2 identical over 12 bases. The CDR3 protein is CASSPRLAGAVTGELFF. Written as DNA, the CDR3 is TGTGCCAGCTCCCCCCGACTAGCGGGAGCGGTCACCGGGGAGCTGTTTTTT.